A single T cell receptor (beta chain) is shown here with its context. Its antigen is unidentified. The sample comes from a study of T cells in Graves' hyperthyroidism and ophthalmopathy. General study findings and limits: The model foresaw ophthalmopathy a median around 6 months prior to onset.

Hyperthyroidism in the patients, aged 18 to 65, was newly diagnosed and under 2 months in duration. Patients were excluded because of uncontrolled infection, other autoimmune disease, pregnancy or lactation. On the basis of clinical symptoms, serum thyroxine and TRAb, thyroid ultrasound and orbital computed tomography, diagnoses were made. What was amplified from RNA transcripts were TCR beta CDR3 regions. HTBI primers drove first-round RT-PCR of the TCR CDR3. Each CDR3 protein is one row after TCRdb ran MiXCR on the multiplex PCR reads. The repertoire consists of around 540,000 distinct CDR3 sequences, with about half occurring once and the leading ten covering about 8.2%. The CDR3 is made up of 15 amino acids. Germline CDR1 LNHDA, CDR2 SQIVND (reference sequence). V gave up 5 bases and J gave up 3 bases; unmatched junction bases: 6.

The V call is TRBV19, the J call TRBJ2-7; 11 nucleotides align to TRBD2. The TCR was taken from a woman between 18 and 29 years old with Graves' hyperthyroidism. The source material was peripheral blood or thyroid tissue (not recorded which). CDR3 region: CASSDGTSGIYEQYF. CDR3 bases: TGTGCCAGTAGTGATGGGACTAGCGGCATCTACGAGCAGTACTTC.